This T cell receptor (beta chain) emerged from a study of cytomegalovirus exposure and HLA in healthy donors. Germline CDR1 is LNHDA and CDR2 is SQIVND (reference sequence). The CDR3 extends over 14 amino acids. The junction had 3 bases not matched to a gene; V was cut back by 6 bases and J by 5 bases. PCR amplification relied on 60 Vbeta primers (plus 13 Jbeta primers). Method: immunoSEQ multiplex PCR; TCRdb's copy keeps in-frame clones and lacks some. Of about 170,000 clones listed, about 81% were seen once; the top ten hold about 2.7%. Sequencing input: PBMCs. The TCR sequence derives from a woman aged 45 to 65 in good health and CMV-seropositive. V gene TRBV19 combines with J gene TRBJ2-2; 10 nucleotides line up with TRBD1. CDR3 protein: CASRKGQGTGELFF. The CDR3 DNA reads as TGTGCCAGTAGAAAGGGACAGGGGACCGGGGAGCTGTTTTTT. The full variable domain, its missing parts supplied by reference TRBV19 and TRBJ2-2, is DGGITQSPKYLFRKEGQNVTLSCEQNLNHDAMYWYRQDPGQGLRLIYYSQIVNDFQKGDIAEGYSVSREKKESFPLTVTSAQKNPTAFYLCASRKGQGTGELFFGEGSRLTVL.